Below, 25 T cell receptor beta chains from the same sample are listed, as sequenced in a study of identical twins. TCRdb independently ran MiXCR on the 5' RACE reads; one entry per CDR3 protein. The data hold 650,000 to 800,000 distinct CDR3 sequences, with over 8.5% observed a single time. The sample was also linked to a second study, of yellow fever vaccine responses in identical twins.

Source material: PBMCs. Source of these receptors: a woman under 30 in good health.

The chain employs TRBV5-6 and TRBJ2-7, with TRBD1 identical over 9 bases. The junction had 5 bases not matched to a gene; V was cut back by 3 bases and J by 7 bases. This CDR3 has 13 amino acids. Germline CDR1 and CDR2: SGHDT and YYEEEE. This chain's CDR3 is CASSWDRVGEQYF. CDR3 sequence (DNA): TGTGCCAGCAGCTGGGACAGGGTCGGTGAGCAGTACTTC. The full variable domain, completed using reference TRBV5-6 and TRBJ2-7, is DAGVTQSPTHLIKTRGQQVTLRCSPKSGHDTVSWYQQALGQGPQFIFQYYEEEERQRGNFPDRFSGHQFPNYSSELNVNALLLGDSALYLCASSWDRVGEQYFGPGTRLTVT.

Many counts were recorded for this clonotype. DNA for the CDR3: TGCAGTGCTAGAGATATGGGCCCCCAAAGTTTCTTC. Protein sequence: CSARDMGPQSFF. This chain uses TRBV20-1 with TRBJ2-1, with D unresolved. Germline V CDR1 and CDR2: DFQATT, SNEGSKA (reference sequence). With 0 bases removed from V and 16 bases from J, the gap between germline ends came to 16 bases. There are 12 residues in the CDR3.

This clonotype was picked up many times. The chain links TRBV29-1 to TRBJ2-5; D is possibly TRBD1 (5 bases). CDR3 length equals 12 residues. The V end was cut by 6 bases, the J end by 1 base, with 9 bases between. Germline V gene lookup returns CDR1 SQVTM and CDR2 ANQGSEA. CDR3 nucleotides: TGCAGCGTCTCTCAGGGCCAAGAGACCCAGTACTTC. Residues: CSVSQGQETQYF.

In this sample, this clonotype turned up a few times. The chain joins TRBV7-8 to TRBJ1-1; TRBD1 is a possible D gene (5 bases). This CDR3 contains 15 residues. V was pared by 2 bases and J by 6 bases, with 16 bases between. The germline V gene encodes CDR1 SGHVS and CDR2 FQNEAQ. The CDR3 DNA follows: TGTGCCAGCAGCTTAACCGGGGGTTGGGCTGCTGAAGCTTTCTTT. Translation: CASSLTGGWAAEAFF.

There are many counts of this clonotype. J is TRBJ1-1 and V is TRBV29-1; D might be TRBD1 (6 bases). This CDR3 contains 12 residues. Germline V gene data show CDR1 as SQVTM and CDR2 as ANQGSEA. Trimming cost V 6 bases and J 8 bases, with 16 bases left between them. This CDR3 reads CSVESSDREAFF. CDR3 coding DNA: TGCAGCGTCGAGTCGTCGGACAGAGAAGCTTTCTTT.

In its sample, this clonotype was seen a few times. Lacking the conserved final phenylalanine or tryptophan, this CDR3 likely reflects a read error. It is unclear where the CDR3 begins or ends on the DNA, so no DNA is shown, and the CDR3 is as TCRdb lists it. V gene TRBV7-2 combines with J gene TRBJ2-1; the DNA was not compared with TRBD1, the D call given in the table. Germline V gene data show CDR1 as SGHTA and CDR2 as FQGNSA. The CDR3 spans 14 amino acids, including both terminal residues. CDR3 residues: CASSLVRATGFLSV.

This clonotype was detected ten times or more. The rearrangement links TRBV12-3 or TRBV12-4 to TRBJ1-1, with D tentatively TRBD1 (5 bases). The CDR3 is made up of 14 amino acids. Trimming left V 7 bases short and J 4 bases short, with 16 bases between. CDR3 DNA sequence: TGTGCCAGCATCAGCCAGGGAAGGGGCACTGAAGCTTTCTTT. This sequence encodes CASISQGRGTEAFF.

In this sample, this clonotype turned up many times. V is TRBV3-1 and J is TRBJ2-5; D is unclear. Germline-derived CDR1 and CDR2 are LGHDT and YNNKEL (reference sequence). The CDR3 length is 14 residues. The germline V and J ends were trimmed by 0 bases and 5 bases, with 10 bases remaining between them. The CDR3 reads CASSQDSSGETQYF. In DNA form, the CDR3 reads TGTGCCAGCAGCCAAGACTCTAGTGGCGAGACCCAGTACTTC.

CDR3 loop: CAISDDSYEQYF. DNA of the CDR3: TGTGCCATCAGTGACGACAGCTACGAGCAGTACTTC. The chain employs TRBV10-3 and TRBJ2-7; D is possibly TRBD1 (5 bases). CDR1 is ENHRY, CDR2 SYGVKD, per germline. CDR3 length: 12 amino acids. Between the trimmed V and J ends, which lost 3 bases and 3 bases, there was a span of 6 bases.

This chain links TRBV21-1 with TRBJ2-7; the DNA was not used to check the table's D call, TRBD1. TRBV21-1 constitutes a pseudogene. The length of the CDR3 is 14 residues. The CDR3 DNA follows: TGTGCCAGCACAGGGGGTGGGGAAACCTACGAGCAGTACTTC. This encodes CASTGGGETYEQYF.

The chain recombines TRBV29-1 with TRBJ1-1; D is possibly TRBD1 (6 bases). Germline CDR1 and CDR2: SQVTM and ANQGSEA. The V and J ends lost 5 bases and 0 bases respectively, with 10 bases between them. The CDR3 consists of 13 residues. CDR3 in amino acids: CSVHGTLNTEAFF. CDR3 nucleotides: TGCAGCGTTCATGGGACACTGAACACTGAAGCTTTCTTT.

For the CDR3, the DNA is TGTGCCAGCAGCAGAACTCAGGGGGCGCAATACGAGCAGTACTTC. Translation: CASSRTQGAQYEQYF. The gene calls are TRBV12-3 or TRBV12-4 and TRBJ2-7, with 8 nucleotides matching TRBD1. This CDR3 comprises 15 residues. V was clipped by 6 bases and J by 4 bases; unmatched bases: 11.

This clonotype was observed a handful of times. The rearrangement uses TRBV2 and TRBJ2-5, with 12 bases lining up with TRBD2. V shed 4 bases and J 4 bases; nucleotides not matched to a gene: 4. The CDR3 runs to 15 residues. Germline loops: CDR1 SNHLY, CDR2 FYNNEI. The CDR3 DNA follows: TGTGCCAGCAGTGTTGCTAGCGGGGGGGCAGAGACCCAGTACTTC. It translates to CASSVASGGAETQYF. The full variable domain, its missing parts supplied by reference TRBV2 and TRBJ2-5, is EPEVTQTPSHQVTQMGQEVILRCVPISNHLYFYWYRQILGQKVEFLVSFYNNEISEKSEIFDDQFSVERPDGSNFTLKIRSTKLEDSAMYFCASSVASGGAETQYFGPGTRLLVL.

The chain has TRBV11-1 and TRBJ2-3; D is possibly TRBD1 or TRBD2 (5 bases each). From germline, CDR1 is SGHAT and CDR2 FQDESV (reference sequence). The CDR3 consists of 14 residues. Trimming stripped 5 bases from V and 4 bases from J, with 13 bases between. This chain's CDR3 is CASSARDPADTQYF. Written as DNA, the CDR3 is TGTGCCAGCAGCGCCCGGGACCCCGCAGATACGCAGTATTTT.

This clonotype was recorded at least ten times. The CDR3 DNA follows: TGCAGTGCTACGGAAGGGCGTACCTACGAGCAGTACTTC. Protein: CSATEGRTYEQYF. The chain joins TRBV20-1 to TRBJ2-7; D not resolved. CDR1 is DFQATT, CDR2 SNEGSKA, per germline (reference sequence). This CDR3 comprises 13 residues. Trimming stripped 4 bases from V and 2 bases from J, with 12 bases between.

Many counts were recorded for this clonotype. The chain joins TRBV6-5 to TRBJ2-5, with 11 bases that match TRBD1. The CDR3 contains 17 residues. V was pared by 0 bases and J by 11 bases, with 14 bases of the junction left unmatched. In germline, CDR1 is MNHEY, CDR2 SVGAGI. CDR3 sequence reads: CASSYSGTGGPREGQYF. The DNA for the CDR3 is TGTGCCAGCAGTTACTCCGGGACAGGGGGACCTCGCGAGGGTCAGTACTTC.

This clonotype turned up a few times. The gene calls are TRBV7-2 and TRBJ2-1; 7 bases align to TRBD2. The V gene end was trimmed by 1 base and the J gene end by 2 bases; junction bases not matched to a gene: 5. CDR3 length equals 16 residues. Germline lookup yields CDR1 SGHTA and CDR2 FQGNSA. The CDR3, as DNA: TGTGCCAGCAGCTTAGACTCAGCGGGGCCCTACAATGAGCAGTTCTTC. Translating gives CASSLDSAGPYNEQFF.

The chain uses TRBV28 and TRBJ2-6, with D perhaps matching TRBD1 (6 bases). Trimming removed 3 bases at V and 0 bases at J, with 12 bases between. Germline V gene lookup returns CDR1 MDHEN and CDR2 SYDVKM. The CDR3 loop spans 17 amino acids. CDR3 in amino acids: CASSFDRSSSGANVLTF. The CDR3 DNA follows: TGTGCCAGCAGTTTCGACAGGAGTTCCTCTGGGGCCAACGTCCTGACTTTC.

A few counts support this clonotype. The CDR3 DNA is TGCGCCAGCAGCTTTGACTATCCTTGGTGGAATGAGCAGTTCTTC. Its protein product is CASSFDYPWWNEQFF. The chain links TRBV5-1 to TRBJ2-1; tentative D call: TRBD2 (5 bases). The CDR3 runs 15 residues. In germline, CDR1 is SGHRS, CDR2 YFSETQ. Trimming shortened V by 2 bases and J by 7 bases, and 16 bases separated the two germline ends. Together with reference TRBV5-1 and TRBJ2-1, the CDR3 gives the full variable domain: KAGVTQTPRYLIKTRGQQVTLSCSPISGHRSVSWYQQTPGQGLQFLFEYFSETQRNKGNFPGRFSGRQFSNSRSEMNVSTLELGDSALYLCASSFDYPWWNEQFFGPGTRLTVL.

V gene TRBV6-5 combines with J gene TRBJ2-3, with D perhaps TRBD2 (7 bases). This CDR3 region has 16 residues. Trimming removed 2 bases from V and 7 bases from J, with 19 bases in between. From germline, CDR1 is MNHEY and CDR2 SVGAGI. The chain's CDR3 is CASSYELRGARNTQYF. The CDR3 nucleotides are TGTGCCAGCAGTTACGAGTTACGGGGGGCTCGAAATACGCAGTATTTT.

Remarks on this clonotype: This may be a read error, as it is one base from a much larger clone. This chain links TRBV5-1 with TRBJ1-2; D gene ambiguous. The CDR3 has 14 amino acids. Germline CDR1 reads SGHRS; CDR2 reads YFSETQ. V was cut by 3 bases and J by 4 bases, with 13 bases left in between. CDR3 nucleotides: TGCGCCAGCAGCTACGCCGAGTACAGCTATGGCTACACCTTC. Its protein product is CASSYAEYSYGYTF.

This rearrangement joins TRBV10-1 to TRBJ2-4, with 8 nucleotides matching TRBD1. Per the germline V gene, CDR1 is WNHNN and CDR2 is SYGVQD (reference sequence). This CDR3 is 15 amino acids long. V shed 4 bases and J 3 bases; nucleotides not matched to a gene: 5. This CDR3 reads CASSAGGEGKNIQYF. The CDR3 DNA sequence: TGCGCCAGCAGTGCAGGGGGCGAGGGCAAAAACATTCAGTACTTC.

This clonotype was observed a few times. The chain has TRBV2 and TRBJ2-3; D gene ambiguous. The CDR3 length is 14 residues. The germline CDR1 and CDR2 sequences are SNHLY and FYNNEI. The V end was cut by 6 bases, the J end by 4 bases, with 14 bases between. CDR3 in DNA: TGTGCCAGCAGCGACCTACGACGGGCAGATACGCAGTATTTT. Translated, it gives CASSDLRRADTQYF.

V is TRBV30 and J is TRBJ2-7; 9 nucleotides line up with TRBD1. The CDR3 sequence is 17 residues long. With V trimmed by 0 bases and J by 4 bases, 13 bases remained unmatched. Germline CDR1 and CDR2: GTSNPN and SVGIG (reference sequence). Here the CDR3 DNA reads TGTGCCTGGAGTGTTTGGGACAGGGATGTGTTGGAATACGAGCAGTACTTC. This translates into CAWSVWDRDVLEYEQYF.

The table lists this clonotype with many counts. The CDR3 DNA is TGCGCCAGCAGTTCCGGATTCTCCTACAATGAGCAGTTCTTC. Its protein is CASSSGFSYNEQFF. The chain has TRBV5-1 and TRBJ2-1; D is uncertain. CDR1 and CDR2 from the germline V gene are SGHRS and YFSETQ. This CDR3 has 14 amino acids. V gave up 5 bases and J gave up 0 bases, with 9 bases separating them.